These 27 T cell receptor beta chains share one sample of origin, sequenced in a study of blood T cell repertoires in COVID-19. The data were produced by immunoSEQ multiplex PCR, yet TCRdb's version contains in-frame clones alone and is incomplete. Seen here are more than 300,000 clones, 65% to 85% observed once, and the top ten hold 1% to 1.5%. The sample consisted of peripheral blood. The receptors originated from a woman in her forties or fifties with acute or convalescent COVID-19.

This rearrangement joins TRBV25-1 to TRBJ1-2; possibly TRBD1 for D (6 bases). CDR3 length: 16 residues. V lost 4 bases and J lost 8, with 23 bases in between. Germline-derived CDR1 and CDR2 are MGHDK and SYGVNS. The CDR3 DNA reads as TGTGCCAGCAGTGGAATATCCCCAGGGGCAGCGTTAGGCTACACCTTC. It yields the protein CASSGISPGAALGYTF.

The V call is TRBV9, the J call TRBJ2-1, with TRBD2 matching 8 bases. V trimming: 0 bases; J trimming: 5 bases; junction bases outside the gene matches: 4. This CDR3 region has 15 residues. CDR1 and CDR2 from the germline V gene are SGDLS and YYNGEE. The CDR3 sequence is CASSVAGGPHNEQFF. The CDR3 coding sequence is TGTGCCAGCAGCGTAGCGGGAGGGCCCCACAATGAGCAGTTCTTC.

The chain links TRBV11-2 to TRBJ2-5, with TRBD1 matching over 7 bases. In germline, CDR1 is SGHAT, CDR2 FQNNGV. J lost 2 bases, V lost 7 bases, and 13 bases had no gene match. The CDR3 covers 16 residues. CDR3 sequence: CASTLQAGGVQETQYF. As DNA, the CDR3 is TGTGCCAGCACCCTCCAGGCAGGGGGAGTACAAGAGACCCAGTACTTC.

CDR3 in DNA: TGTGCCAGCAGCCCCTTAGCGAGGGATATCGGGGAGCTGTTTTTT. Protein: CASSPLARDIGELFF. V and J are TRBV11-2 and TRBJ2-2; D possibly corresponds to TRBD2 (5 bases). The CDR3 spans 15 residues. Germline V CDR1 and CDR2: SGHAT, FQNNGV. V was pared by 5 bases and J by 7 bases, with 17 bases between.

This CDR3 reads CASSQSLGQGVEPQHF. The CDR3, as DNA: TGCGCCAGCAGCCAGAGCCTCGGACAGGGGGTGGAGCCCCAGCATTTT. V gene TRBV4-1 combines with J gene TRBJ1-5, with 10 bases lining up with TRBD1. The V gene end was trimmed by 3 bases and the J gene end by 8 bases; junction bases not matched to a gene: 10. CDR3 size: 16 residues. Germline V gives CDR1 MGHRA, CDR2 YSYEKL.

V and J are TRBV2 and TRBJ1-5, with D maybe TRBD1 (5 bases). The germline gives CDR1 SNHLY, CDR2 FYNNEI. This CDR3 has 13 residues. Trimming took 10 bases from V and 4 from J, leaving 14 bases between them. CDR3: CATQPQGNQPQHF. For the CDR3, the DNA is TGTGCCACCCAACCGCAGGGTAATCAGCCCCAGCATTTT.

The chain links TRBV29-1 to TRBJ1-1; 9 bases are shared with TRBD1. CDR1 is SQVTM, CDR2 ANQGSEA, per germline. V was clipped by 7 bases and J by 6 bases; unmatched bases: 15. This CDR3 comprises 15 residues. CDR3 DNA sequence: TGCAGCGGAACCGGGACAGGGAATCCGGGGTCTGAAGCTTTCTTT. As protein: CSGTGTGNPGSEAFF.

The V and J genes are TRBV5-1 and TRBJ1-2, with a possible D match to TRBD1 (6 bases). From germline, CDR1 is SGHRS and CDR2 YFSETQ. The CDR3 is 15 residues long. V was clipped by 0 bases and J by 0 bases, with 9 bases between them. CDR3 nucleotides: TGCGCCAGCAGCTTGGTTCCAGGGGCTAACTATGGCTACACCTTC. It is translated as CASSLVPGANYGYTF.

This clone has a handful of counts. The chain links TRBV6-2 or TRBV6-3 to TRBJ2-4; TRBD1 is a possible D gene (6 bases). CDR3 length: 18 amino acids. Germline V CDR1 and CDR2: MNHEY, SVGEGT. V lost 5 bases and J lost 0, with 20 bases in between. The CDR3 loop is CASSLTSGTQRAKNIQYF. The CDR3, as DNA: TGTGCCAGCAGTCTCACCTCCGGGACACAGAGAGCCAAAAACATTCAGTACTTC.

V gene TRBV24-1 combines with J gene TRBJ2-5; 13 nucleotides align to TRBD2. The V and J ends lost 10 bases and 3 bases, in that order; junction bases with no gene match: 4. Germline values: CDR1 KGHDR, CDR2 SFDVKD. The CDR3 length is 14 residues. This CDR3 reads CATSGTSGEETQYF. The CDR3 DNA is TGTGCCACTTCCGGGACTAGCGGGGAAGAGACCCAGTACTTC.

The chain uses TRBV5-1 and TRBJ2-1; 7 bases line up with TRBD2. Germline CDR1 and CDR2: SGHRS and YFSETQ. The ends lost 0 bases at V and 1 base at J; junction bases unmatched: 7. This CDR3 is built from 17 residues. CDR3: CASSLVTGGSSYNEQFF. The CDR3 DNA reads TGCGCCAGCAGCTTGGTCACGGGAGGTTCGTCCTACAATGAGCAGTTCTTC. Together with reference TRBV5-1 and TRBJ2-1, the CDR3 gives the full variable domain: KAGVTQTPRYLIKTRGQQVTLSCSPISGHRSVSWYQQTPGQGLQFLFEYFSETQRNKGNFPGRFSGRQFSNSRSEMNVSTLELGDSALYLCASSLVTGGSSYNEQFFGPGTRLTVL.

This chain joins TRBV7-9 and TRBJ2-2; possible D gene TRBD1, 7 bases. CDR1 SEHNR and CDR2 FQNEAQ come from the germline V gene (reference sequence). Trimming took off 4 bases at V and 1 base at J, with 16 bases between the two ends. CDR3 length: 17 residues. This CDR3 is CASSSMGQGGNTGELFF. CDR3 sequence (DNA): TGTGCCAGCAGCTCGATGGGGCAGGGGGGGAACACCGGGGAGCTGTTTTTT.

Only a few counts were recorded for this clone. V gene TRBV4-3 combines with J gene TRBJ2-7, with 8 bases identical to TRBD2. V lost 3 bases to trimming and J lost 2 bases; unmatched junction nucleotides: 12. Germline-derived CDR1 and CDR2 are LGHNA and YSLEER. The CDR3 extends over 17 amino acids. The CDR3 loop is CASSQQSSGFTTYEQYF. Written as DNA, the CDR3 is TGCGCCAGCAGCCAGCAATCTAGCGGGTTTACGACCTACGAGCAGTACTTC.

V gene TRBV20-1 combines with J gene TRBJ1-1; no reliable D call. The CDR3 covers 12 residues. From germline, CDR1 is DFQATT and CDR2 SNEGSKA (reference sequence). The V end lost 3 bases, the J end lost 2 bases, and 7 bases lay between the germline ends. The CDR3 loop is CSASFVNTEAFF. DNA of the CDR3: TGCAGTGCTAGTTTTGTAAACACTGAAGCTTTCTTT.

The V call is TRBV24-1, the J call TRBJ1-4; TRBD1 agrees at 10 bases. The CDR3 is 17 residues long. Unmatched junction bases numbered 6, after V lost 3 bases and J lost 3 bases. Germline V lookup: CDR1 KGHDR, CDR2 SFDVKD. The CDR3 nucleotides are TGTGCCACCAGTGATCCCCGACAGGGGGCGGCTAATGAAAAACTGTTTTTT. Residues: CATSDPRQGAANEKLFF.

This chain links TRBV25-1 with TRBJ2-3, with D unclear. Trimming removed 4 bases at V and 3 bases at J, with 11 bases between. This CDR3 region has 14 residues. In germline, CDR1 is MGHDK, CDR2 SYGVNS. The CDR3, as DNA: TGTGCCAGCAGTGTAAGGCCGGGTACAGATACGCAGTATTTT. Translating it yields CASSVRPGTDTQYF. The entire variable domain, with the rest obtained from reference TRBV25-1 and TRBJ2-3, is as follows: EADIYQTPRYLVIGTGKKITLECSQTMGHDKMYWYQQDPGMELHLIHYSYGVNSTEKGDLSSESTVSRIRTEHFPLTLESARPSHTSQYLCASSVRPGTDTQYFGPGTRLTVL.

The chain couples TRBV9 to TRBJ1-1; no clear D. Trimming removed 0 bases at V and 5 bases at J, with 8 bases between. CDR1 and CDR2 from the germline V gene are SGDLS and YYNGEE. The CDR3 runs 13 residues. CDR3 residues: CASSVASGTEAFF. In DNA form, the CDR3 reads TGTGCCAGCAGCGTAGCTAGCGGAACTGAAGCTTTCTTT.

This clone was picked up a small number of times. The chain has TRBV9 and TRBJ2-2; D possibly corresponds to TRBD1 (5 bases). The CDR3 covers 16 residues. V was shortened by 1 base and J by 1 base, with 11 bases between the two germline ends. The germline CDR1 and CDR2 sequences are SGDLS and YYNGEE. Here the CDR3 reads CASSVRGQQNTGELFF. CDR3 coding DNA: TGTGCCAGCAGCGTAAGGGGTCAGCAGAACACCGGGGAGCTGTTTTTT.

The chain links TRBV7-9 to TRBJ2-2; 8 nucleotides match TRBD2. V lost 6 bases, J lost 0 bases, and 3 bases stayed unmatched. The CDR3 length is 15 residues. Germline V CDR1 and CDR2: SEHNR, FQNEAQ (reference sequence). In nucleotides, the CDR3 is TGTGCCAGCAGAGGTAGCGGGACGAACACCGGGGAGCTGTTTTTT. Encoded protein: CASRGSGTNTGELFF. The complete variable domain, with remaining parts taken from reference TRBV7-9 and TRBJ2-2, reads DTGVSQNPRHKITKRGQNVTFRCDPISEHNRLYWYRQTLGQGPEFLTYFQNEAQLEKSRLLSDRFSAERPKGSFSTLEIQRTEQGDSAMYLCASRGSGTNTGELFFGEGSRLTVL.

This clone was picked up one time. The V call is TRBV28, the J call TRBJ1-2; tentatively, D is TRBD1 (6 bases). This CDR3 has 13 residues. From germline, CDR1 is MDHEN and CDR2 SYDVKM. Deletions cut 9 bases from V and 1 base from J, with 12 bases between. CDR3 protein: CASGTGLNYGYTF. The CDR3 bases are TGTGCCAGTGGAACAGGGCTTAACTATGGCTACACCTTC.

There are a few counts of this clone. The CDR3 sequence: CASSLGLTQGFNYGYTF. The CDR3 region has the DNA TGTGCCAGCAGCTTGGGTCTTACTCAGGGTTTTAACTATGGCTACACCTTC. This sequence joins TRBV5-6 and TRBJ1-2; D is perhaps TRBD1 (5 bases). The CDR3 covers 17 residues. Trimming removed 0 bases at V and 1 base at J, with 16 bases between. The germline V gene has CDR1 SGHDT and CDR2 YYEEEE. The full variable domain, rest sourced from reference TRBV5-6 and TRBJ1-2, is DAGVTQSPTHLIKTRGQQVTLRCSPKSGHDTVSWYQQALGQGPQFIFQYYEEEERQRGNFPDRFSGHQFPNYSSELNVNALLLGDSALYLCASSLGLTQGFNYGYTFGSGTRLTVV.

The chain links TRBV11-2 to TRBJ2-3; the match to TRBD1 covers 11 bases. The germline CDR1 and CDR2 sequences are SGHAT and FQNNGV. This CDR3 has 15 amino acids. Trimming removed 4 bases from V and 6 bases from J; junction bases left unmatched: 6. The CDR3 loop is CASSWTGGELDTQYF. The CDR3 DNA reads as TGTGCCAGCAGCTGGACAGGGGGCGAGCTGGATACGCAGTATTTT.

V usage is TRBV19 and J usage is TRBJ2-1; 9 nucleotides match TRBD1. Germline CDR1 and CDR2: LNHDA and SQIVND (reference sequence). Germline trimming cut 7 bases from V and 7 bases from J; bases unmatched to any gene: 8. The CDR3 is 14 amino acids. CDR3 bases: TGTGCCAGTACCTGGACAGGGGTGGGGAATGAGCAGTTCTTC. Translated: CASTWTGVGNEQFF. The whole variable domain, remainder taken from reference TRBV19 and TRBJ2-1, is DGGITQSPKYLFRKEGQNVTLSCEQNLNHDAMYWYRQDPGQGLRLIYYSQIVNDFQKGDIAEGYSVSREKKESFPLTVTSAQKNPTAFYLCASTWTGVGNEQFFGPGTRLTVL.

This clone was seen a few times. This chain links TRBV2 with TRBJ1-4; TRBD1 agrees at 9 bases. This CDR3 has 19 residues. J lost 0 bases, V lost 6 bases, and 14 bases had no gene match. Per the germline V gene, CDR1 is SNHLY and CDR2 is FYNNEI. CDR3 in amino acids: CASRDGTGPSLATNEKLFF. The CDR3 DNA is TGTGCCAGCAGGGACGGGACAGGGCCAAGCCTCGCAACTAATGAAAAACTGTTTTTT.

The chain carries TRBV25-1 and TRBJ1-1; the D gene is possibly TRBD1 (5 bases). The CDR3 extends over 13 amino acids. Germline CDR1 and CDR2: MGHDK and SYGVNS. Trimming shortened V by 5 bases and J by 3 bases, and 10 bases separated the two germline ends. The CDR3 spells CASSKTGYTEAFF. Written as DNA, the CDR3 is TGTGCCAGCAGTAAAACAGGTTACACTGAAGCTTTCTTT. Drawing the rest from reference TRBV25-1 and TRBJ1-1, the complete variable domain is EADIYQTPRYLVIGTGKKITLECSQTMGHDKMYWYQQDPGMELHLIHYSYGVNSTEKGDLSSESTVSRIRTEHFPLTLESARPSHTSQYLCASSKTGYTEAFFGQGTRLTVV.

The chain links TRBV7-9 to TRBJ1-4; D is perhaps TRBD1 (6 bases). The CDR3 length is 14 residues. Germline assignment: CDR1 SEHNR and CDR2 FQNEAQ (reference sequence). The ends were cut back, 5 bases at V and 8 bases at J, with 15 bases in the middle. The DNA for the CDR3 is TGTGCCAGCAGCCCGGGGGGGCAGGGAGAAAAACTGTTTTTT. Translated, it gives CASSPGGQGEKLFF.

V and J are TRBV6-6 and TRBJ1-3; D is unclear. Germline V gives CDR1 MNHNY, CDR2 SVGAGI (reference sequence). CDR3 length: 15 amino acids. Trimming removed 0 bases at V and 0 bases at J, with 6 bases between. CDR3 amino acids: CASSYSTDSGNTIYF. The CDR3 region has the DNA TGTGCCAGCAGTTACTCAACAGACTCTGGAAACACCATATATTTT.